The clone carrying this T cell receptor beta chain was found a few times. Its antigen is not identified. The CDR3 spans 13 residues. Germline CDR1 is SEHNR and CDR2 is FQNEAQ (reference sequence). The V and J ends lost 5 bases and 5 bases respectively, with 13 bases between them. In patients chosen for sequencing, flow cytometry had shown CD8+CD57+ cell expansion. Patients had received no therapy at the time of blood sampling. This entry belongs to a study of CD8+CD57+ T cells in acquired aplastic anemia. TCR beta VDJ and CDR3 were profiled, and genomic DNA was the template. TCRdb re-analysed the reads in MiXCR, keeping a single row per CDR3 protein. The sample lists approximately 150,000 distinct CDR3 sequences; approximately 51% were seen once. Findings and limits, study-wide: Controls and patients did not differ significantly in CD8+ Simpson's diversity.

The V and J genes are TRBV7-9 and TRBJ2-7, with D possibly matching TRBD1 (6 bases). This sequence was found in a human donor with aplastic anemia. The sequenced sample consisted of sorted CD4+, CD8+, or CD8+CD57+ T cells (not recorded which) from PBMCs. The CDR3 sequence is CASSPRDTDEQYF. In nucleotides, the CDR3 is TGTGCCAGCAGCCCCCGGGACACTGACGAGCAGTACTTC.